A selection of T cell receptor beta chains follows, all from one sample in a study of cytomegalovirus exposure and HLA in healthy donors. Clones were read by immunoSEQ multiplex PCR, and TCRdb kept only the in-frame ones, dropping some. This table has about 150,000 clones, around four fifths appearing once. Material: PBMCs. Every receptor here comes from a boy between 2 and 10 years old in good health and CMV-seronegative. Each CDR3 is given without its conserved first and last residue. The D gene is left open where the match is weak.

-,TRBV15,ATSRDRLVVLSYEQY
-,TRBV5-1,ASSWSGNTQETQY
-,TRBV7-2,ASSDNVVNTEAF
TRBD1,TRBV7-9,ASSAGQGAITYQPQH
TRBD1,TRBV2,ASSLWTGGSYEQY
-,TRBV11-3,ASSLDISPAYEQY
-,TRBV27,ASSLWVGAEAF
-,TRBV19,ASRRGEANEKLF
TRBD2,TRBV4-1,ASSQTGLAGGPSYNEQF
-,TRBV11-3,ASSRMGRSGETQY
TRBD2,TRBV7-3,ASSPDPLTSGASTDTQY
-,TRBV19,ASSRAGPYEQY
-,TRBV18,ASSLVQVQTQGENIQY
-,TRBV7-6,ASSLGFGAGAYEQY
-,TRBV11-2,ASSLGAQNTEAF
TRBD1,TRBV6-4,ASSRQGGTDTQY
-,TRBV2,ASSPWLETQY
-,TRBV6-1,ASRTILNEQY
-,TRBV7-8,ASSLGQSNQPQH
TRBD2,TRBV7-7,ASSPTSGRTNQETQY
TRBD2,TRBV7-3,ASSFGGSDIQY
-,TRBV7-8,ASDGRREGGYSYNEQF